The TCR beta chain described here comes from a study of T cell responses to AZD1222 COVID-19 vaccine. On the study more broadly: Investigators merged groups given second doses at roughly 4 or roughly 12 weeks. General study results and limits: The breadth and depth of Spike-specific TCRs increased once two AZD1222 doses had been given. After the peak T cell response, and only then, were repertoires sampled. Spike-spanning, vaccine-associated CD4 TCRs were dominant at 160-218 and 743-854.

Repertoires were generated with immunoSEQ multiplex PCR, while TCRdb's copy carries only in-frame clones and drops some. The table records approximately 150,000 clones, around 92% of them present only once. Looked up from germline, CDR1 is SGHTA and CDR2 is FQGNSA. V lost 1 base and J lost 0; bases outside the gene matches: 6. The CDR3 covers 17 residues. Turning to this clone: What it recognizes is unknown.

The V and J genes are TRBV7-2 and TRBJ2-7; 10 nucleotides match TRBD2. Material: peripheral blood, obtained on day 0 of AZD1222 vaccination. The clonotype was recovered from an adult in good health. The CDR3, as DNA: TGTGCCAGCAGCTTAGTTCTAGCGGGAGCGAGCTCCTACGAGCAGTACTTC. This codes for CASSLVLAGASSYEQYF.